The T cell receptor beta chain under discussion was sequenced for a study of shared clonotypes between healthy human individuals. Study details: There were three CD4 naive, three CD4 memory, two CD8 naive and one CD8 memory plates per donor. Points from the study as a whole: When compared with the clonotypes that were shared by all four sorted-subset donors, the non-shared clonotypes turned out to have lower generation probabilities.

Every immunoSEQ plate was one replicate of a subset's evenly spread DNA. An approximately 200 ng quantity of DNA, 25,000 to 35,000 T cell genomes, went into the sorted-subset replicate PCRs. Repertoires were generated with immunoSEQ multiplex PCR, while TCRdb's copy carries only in-frame clones and drops some. This sample carries millions of clones, more than 85% of them seen once, and the ten largest clones take about 0.41%. V was clipped by 5 bases and J by 0 bases, with 11 bases between them. Germline V gives CDR1 SNHLY, CDR2 FYNNEI. The CDR3 covers 15 residues. About this clone itself: Its target is not known.

The chain recombines TRBV2 with TRBJ2-1, with D possibly called TRBD1 or TRBD2 (5 bases each). This clonotype was sampled from a man aged 18-30 years in good health. Some clones in this sample may be carry-over from other donors' samples. Sequences were obtained from naive CD4+ T cells from PBMCs. Noted subset: CD45RA+ positively selected. CDR3: CASSPDGGSYNEQFF. In nucleotides, the CDR3 is TGTGCCAGCAGTCCAGATGGGGGCTCCTACAATGAGCAGTTCTTC.